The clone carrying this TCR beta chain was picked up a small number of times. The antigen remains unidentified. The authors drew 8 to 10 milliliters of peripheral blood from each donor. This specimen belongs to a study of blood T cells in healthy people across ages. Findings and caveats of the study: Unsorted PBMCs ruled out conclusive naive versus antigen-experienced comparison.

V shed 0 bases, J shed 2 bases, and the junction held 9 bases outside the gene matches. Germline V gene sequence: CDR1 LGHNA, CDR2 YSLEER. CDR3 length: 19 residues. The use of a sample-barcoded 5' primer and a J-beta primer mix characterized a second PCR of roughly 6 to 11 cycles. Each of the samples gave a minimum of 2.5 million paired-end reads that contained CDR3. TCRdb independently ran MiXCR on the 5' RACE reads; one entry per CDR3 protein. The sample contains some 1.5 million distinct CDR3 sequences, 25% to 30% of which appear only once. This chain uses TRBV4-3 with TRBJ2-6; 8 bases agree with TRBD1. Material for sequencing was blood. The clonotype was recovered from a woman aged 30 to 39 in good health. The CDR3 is CASSQDRTGLYAGANVLTF. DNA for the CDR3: TGCGCCAGCAGCCAAGATAGGACAGGGTTATACGCTGGGGCCAACGTCCTGACTTTC.